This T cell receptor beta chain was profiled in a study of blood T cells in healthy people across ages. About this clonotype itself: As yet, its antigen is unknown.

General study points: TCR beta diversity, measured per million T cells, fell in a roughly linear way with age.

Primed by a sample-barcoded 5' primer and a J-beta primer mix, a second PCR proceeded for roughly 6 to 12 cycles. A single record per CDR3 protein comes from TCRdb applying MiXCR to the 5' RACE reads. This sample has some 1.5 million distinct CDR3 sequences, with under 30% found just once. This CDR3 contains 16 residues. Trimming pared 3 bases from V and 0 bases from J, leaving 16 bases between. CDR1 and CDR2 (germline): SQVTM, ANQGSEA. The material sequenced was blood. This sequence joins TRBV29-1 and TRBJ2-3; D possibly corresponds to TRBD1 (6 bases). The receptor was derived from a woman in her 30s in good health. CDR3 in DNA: TGCAGCGTTGAGGGCGTGGTGGACAGAAGCACAGATACGCAGTATTTT. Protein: CSVEGVVDRSTDTQYF.